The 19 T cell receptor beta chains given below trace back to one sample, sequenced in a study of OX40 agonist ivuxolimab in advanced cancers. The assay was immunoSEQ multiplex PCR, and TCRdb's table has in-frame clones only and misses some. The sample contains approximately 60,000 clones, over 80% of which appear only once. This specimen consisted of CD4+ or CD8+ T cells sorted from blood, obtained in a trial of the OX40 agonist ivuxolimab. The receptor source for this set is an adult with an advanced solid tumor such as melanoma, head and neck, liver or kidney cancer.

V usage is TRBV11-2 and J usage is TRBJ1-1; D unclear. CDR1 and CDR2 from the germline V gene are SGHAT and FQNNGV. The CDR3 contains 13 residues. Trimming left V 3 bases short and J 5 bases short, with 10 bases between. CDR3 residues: CASSFQKETEAFF. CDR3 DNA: TGTGCCAGCAGCTTTCAAAAGGAGACTGAAGCTTTCTTT. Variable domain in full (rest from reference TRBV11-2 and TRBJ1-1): EAGVAQSPRYKIIEKRQSVAFWCNPISGHATLYWYQQILGQGPKLLIQFQNNGVVDDSQLPKDRFSAERLKGVDSTLKIQPAKLEDSAVYLCASSFQKETEAFFGQGTRLTVV.

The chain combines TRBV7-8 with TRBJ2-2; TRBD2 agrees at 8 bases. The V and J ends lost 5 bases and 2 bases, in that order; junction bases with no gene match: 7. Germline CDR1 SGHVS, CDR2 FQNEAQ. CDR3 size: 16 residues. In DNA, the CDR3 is TGTGCCAGCAGCCTCGAGCGGGGGAGCAACACCGGGGAGCTGTTTTTT. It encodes CASSLERGSNTGELFF.

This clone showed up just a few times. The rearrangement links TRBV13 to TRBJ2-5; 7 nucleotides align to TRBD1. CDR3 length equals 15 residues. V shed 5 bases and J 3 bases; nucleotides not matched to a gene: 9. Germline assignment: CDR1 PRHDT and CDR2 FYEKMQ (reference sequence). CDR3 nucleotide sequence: TGTGCCAGCAGCGCCTACAGGGGTAGAAAAGAGACCCAGTACTTC. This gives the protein CASSAYRGRKETQYF.

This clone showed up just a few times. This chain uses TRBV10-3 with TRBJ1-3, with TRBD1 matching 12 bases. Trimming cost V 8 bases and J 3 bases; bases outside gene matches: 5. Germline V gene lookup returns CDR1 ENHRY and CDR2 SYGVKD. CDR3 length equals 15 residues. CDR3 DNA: TGTGCCATCGGGGACAGGGGGCGAGGTGGAAACACCATATATTTT. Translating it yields CAIGDRGRGGNTIYF.

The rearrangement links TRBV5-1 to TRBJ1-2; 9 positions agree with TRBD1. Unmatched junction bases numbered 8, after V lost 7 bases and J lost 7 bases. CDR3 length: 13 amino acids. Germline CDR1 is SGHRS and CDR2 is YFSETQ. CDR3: CASGRDRVAGYTF. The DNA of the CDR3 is TGCGCCAGCGGAAGGGACAGGGTTGCTGGCTACACCTTC.

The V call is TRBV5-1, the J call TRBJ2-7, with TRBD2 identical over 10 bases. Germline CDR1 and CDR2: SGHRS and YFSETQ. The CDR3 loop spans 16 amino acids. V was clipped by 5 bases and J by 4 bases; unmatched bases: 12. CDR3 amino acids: CASRISGRMRTYEQYF. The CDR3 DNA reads TGCGCCAGCAGGATTAGCGGGAGGATGAGAACGTACGAGCAGTACTTC.

The CDR3 DNA follows: TGTGCCAGCAGTTTATTGGGGGTTCAAGGCGATCAGCCCCAGCATTTT. It specifies CASSLLGVQGDQPQHF. This rearrangement joins TRBV27 to TRBJ1-5, with TRBD1 as a possible D gene (5 bases). CDR1 MNHEY and CDR2 SMNVEV come from the germline V gene (reference sequence). The V end was cut by 1 base, the J end by 5 bases, with 15 bases between. The CDR3 contains 16 residues.

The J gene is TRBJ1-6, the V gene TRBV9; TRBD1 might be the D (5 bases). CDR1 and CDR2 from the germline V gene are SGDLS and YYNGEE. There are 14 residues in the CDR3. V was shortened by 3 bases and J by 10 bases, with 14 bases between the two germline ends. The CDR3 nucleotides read TGTGCCAGCAGCGCAGGGTCCCAGCGGTCACCCCTCCACTTT. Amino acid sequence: CASSAGSQRSPLHF.

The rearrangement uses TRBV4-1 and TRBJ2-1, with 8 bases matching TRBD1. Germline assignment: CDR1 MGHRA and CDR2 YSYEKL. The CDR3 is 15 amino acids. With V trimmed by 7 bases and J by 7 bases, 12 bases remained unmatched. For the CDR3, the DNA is TGCGCCAGCAAAGACAGACAGGGGATAGTGAATGAGCAGTTCTTC. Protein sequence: CASKDRQGIVNEQFF.

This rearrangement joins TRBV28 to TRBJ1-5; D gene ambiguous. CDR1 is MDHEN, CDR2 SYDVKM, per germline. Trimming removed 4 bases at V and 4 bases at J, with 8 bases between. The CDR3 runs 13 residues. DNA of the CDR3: TGTGCCAGCAGTTCCCCCGGGAATCAGCCCCAGCATTTT. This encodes CASSSPGNQPQHF.

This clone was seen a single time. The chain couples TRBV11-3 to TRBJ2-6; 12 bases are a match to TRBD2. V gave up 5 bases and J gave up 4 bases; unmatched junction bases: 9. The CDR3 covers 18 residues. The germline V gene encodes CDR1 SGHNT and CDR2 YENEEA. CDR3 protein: CASSRELAGGSGANVLTF. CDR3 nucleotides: TGTGCCAGCAGCCGGGAACTAGCGGGAGGCTCGGGGGCCAACGTCCTGACTTTC.

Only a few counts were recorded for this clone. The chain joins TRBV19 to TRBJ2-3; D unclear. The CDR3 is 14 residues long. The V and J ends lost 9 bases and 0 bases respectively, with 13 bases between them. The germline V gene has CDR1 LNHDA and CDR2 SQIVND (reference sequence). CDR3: CASKPEPSTDTQYF. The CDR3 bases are TGTGCCAGCAAACCTGAGCCTAGCACAGATACGCAGTATTTT.

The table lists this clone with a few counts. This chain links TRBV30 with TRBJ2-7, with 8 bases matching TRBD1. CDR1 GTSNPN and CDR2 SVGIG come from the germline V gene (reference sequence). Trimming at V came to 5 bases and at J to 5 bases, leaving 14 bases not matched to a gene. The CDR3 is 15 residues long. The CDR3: CAWGPRVGQVNEQYF. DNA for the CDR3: TGTGCCTGGGGCCCTCGGGTGGGACAGGTCAACGAGCAGTACTTC.

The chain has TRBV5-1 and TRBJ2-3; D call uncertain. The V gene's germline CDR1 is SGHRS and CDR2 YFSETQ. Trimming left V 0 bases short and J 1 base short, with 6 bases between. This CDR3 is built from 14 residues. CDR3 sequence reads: CASSLETRTDTQYF. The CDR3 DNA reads TGCGCCAGCAGCTTGGAGACTCGCACAGATACGCAGTATTTT.

The CDR3 DNA reads TGTGCCAGTAGTATAGATTTTGGCAGGAGAGGCTACACCTTC. Its protein is CASSIDFGRRGYTF. This rearrangement joins TRBV19 to TRBJ1-2, with D uncertain. This CDR3 has 14 amino acids. In germline, CDR1 is LNHDA, CDR2 SQIVND (reference sequence). Trimming shortened V by 0 bases and J by 8 bases, and 13 bases separated the two germline ends.

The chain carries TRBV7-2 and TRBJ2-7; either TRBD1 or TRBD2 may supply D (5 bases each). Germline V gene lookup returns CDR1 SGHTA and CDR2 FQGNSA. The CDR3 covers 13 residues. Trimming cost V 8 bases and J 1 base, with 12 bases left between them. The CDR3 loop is CASGRDGSYEQYF. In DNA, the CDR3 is TGTGCCAGCGGTCGGGACGGGTCCTACGAGCAGTACTTC.

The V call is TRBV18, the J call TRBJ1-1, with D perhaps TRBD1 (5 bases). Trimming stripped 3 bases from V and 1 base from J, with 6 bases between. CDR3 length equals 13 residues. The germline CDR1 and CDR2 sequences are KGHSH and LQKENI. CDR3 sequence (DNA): TGTGCCAGCTCACCGGGGACGAACACTGAAGCTTTCTTT. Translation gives CASSPGTNTEAFF.

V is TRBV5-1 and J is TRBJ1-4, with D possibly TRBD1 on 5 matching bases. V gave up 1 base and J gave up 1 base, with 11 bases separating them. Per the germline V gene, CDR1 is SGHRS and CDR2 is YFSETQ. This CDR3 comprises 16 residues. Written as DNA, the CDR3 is TGCGCCAGCAGCTTGTTAGGGGTCGGAACTAATGAAAAACTGTTTTTT. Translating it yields CASSLLGVGTNEKLFF.

In DNA form, the CDR3 reads TGTGCCAGCAGCCCTCAATCAGACACGGACCAGCCCCAGCATTTT. Protein: CASSPQSDTDQPQHF. The chain recombines TRBV7-2 with TRBJ1-5; D call uncertain. Germline V gene data show CDR1 as SGHTA and CDR2 as FQGNSA. Trimming removed 5 bases at V and 7 bases at J, with 18 bases between. CDR3 length: 15 residues.